Given below is one T cell receptor (beta chain) in context. Antigen unknown. A much larger clone sits a single nucleotide away, making a read error possible. Since no conserved phenylalanine or tryptophan closes the CDR3, a read error is the likely cause. The CDR3 is 10 amino acids. CDR1 and CDR2 from the germline V gene are ENHRY and SYGVKD. V shed 8 bases and J shed 7 bases, with 9 bases lying between them. These data originate in a study of T cell repertoires in cytomegalovirus infection. Study-level points and caveats: Dominating the ex vivo response were HLA-C-restricted CMV-specific TCR beta clonotypes.

Each CDR3 protein gets one entry after TCRdb re-called the reads with MiXCR. The sample records about 450,000 distinct CDR3 sequences, approximately 31% being singletons. Sequencing was carried out using PBMCs. The TCR originated in a human donor in good health (CMV status not recorded). Some clones in this sample may be carry-over from other donors' samples. This sequence joins TRBV10-3 and TRBJ2-7; a weak D match, TRBD1 (5 bases). CDR3 region: CAIGALEQYL. CDR3 DNA sequence: TGTGCCATCGGGGCTCTTGAGCAGTACTTA.